This TCR beta chain was obtained from a study of beta chain features in type 1 diabetes. Study information: All samples yielded some 110 million examined sorted cells.

A word on this clone: Its antigen is still unknown.

Findings and caveats of the study: Short templates might get an advantage during PCR, and this would be equal in patients and controls.

Deletions cut 2 bases from V and 5 bases from J, with 18 bases between. The CDR3 runs 16 residues. CDR1 and CDR2 (germline): SEHNR, FQNEAQ (reference sequence). The investigators reverse transcribed all of the isolated RNA, so they sequenced expressed TCRB transcripts. Clones were sequenced by immunoSEQ multiplex PCR, and TCRdb holds only the in-frame ones, with some missing. Here the sample spans more than 20,000 clones, 60% to 80% being singletons. The TCR comes from a woman between 40 and 50 years old in good health. The sequencing input was Tregs from blood. The genes are TRBV7-9 and TRBJ2-5; D is possibly TRBD2 (5 bases). The CDR3 bases are TGTGCCAGCAGCTTACCCCCTGGACCGGGATGGGAGACCCAGTACTTC. Protein sequence: CASSLPPGPGWETQYF. Using reference TRBV7-9 and TRBJ2-5 for the parts outside the CDR3, the full variable domain is DTGVSQNPRHKITKRGQNVTFRCDPISEHNRLYWYRQTLGQGPEFLTYFQNEAQLEKSRLLSDRFSAERPKGSFSTLEIQRTEQGDSAMYLCASSLPPGPGWETQYFGPGTRLLVL.